These 13 T cell receptor beta chains were sequenced from one sample in a study of T-cell reconstitution after alpha-beta-depleted transplantation in children. Preparing the TCRbeta library involved the use of unique molecular identifiers. Using its own MiXCR run on the PCR reads, TCRdb lists one record per CDR3 protein. The table includes a few hundred thousand distinct CDR3 sequences, around 9.6% detected once. The specimen comprised PBMCs from the stem cell graft donor, sampled from the stem cell graft. The receptors shown here come from a human donor who donated a stem cell graft to a child with SCID.

The chain combines TRBV7-6 with TRBJ1-2; no clear D. Germline V gene sequence: CDR1 SGHVS, CDR2 FNYEAQ. With 5 bases removed from V and 8 bases from J, the gap between germline ends came to 21 bases. The CDR3 is 15 amino acids. In nucleotides, the CDR3 is TGTGCCAGCAGCCCAGTTCAGGAAACGGCCTGGGGCTACACCTTC. It specifies CASSPVQETAWGYTF.

The chain carries TRBV12-3 or TRBV12-4 and TRBJ2-3, with TRBD2 matching over 8 bases. The CDR3 consists of 14 residues. Trimming at V came to 7 bases and at J to 4 bases, leaving 7 bases not matched to a gene. The CDR3 spells CASIRRGAADTQYF. The CDR3 DNA reads TGTGCCAGCATCCGGCGGGGGGCGGCAGATACGCAGTATTTT.

The chain carries TRBV5-1 and TRBJ2-1; TRBD2 aligns across 9 bases. Germline lookup yields CDR1 SGHRS and CDR2 YFSETQ. Trimming removed 1 base from V and 5 bases from J; junction bases left unmatched: 7. The CDR3 extends over 16 amino acids. The CDR3 DNA reads as TGCGCCAGCAGCTTGATTAGCGGGGGTGTCCACAATGAGCAGTTCTTC. Encoded protein: CASSLISGGVHNEQFF.

The chain combines TRBV11-2 with TRBJ1-2; TRBD1 aligns across 7 bases. The ends lost 5 bases at V and 5 bases at J; junction bases unmatched: 11. Germline V gene lookup returns CDR1 SGHAT and CDR2 FQNNGV. The CDR3 loop spans 15 amino acids. The CDR3, as DNA: TGTGCCAGCAGCCCAGGGACAGCTGCAATATATGGCTACACCTTC. Amino acid sequence: CASSPGTAAIYGYTF.

This clonotype was recorded many times. This sequence joins TRBV27 and TRBJ2-7, with 9 bases that match TRBD1. J lost 2 bases, V lost 5 bases, and 10 bases had no gene match. CDR3 size: 16 residues. Germline V lookup: CDR1 MNHEY, CDR2 SMNVEV (reference sequence). CDR3 in amino acids: CASSPTGTGIPYEQYF. DNA of the CDR3: TGTGCCAGCAGTCCTACCGGGACAGGGATCCCCTACGAGCAGTACTTC.

This chain connects TRBV20-1 to TRBJ2-1, with 9 bases fitting TRBD1. The germline V gene has CDR1 DFQATT and CDR2 SNEGSKA (reference sequence). With 5 bases clipped from V and 5 bases from J, the junction kept 7 bases outside the gene matches. The CDR3 spans 14 residues. The CDR3 DNA reads TGCAGTGCTTCCGGGACAGGGAAGAACAATGAGCAGTTCTTC. It translates to CSASGTGKNNEQFF.

Details on this clonotype: The junction and the germline gene differ at one end; a read error may be behind it. The genes are TRBV12-3 or TRBV12-4 and TRBJ2-5; D is possibly TRBD1 or TRBD2 (5 bases each). This CDR3 has 13 residues. CDR3 amino acids: CASSFKIRDPRVF. The CDR3 DNA reads as TGTGCCAGCAGTTTTAAAATCCGGGACCCCCGAGTCTTC.

This clonotype was counted at least ten times. This rearrangement joins TRBV6-1 to TRBJ2-1; TRBD2 agrees at 8 bases. There are 16 residues in the CDR3. Germline assignment: CDR1 MNHNS and CDR2 SASEGT. The trim removed 5 bases at V and 4 bases at J, leaving 10 bases unmatched. Written as DNA, the CDR3 is TGTGCCAGCAGTCAAACGGGACTAGGGGCATACAATGAGCAGTTCTTC. It encodes CASSQTGLGAYNEQFF.

This clonotype was observed a few times. The gene calls are TRBV4-2 and TRBJ2-2; weak D call: TRBD1 (5 bases). CDR1 is LGHNA, CDR2 YNFKEQ, per germline. This CDR3 contains 14 residues. V was cut by 1 base and J by 10 bases, with 13 bases left in between. CDR3 coding DNA: TGTGCCAGCAGCCAAGTCGCAGGGAAGGAGGAGCTGTTTTTT. This codes for CASSQVAGKEELFF.

This clonotype has more than one count but fewer than ten. This rearrangement joins TRBV6-1 to TRBJ2-1; 7 positions match TRBD1. Germline V gene data show CDR1 as MNHNS and CDR2 as SASEGT. Trimming cost V 9 bases and J 5 bases; bases outside gene matches: 7. The length of the CDR3 is 13 residues. CDR3 region: CASATGVDNEQFF. CDR3 nucleotide sequence: TGTGCCAGTGCCACAGGGGTGGACAATGAGCAGTTCTTC.

This clonotype was seen a handful of times. This chain uses TRBV5-6 with TRBJ2-5; 9 bases are a match to TRBD2. Germline CDR1 and CDR2: SGHDT and YYEEEE. The ends lost 0 bases at V and 1 base at J; junction bases unmatched: 1. This CDR3 is 15 amino acids long. The CDR3 region has the DNA TGTGCCAGCAGCTTGGGTAGCGGGAGCCAAGAGACCCAGTACTTC. The encoded protein is CASSLGSGSQETQYF.

In regard to this clonotype: Relative to the germline gene, one junction end is altered; a read error may explain this. This chain joins TRBV27 and TRBJ2-7; D not resolved. Germline CDR1 is MNHEY and CDR2 is SMNVEV (reference sequence). The CDR3 is made up of 13 amino acids. DNA for the CDR3: TGTGCCAGCAGTTTGTCCGCCTCCTCCGAGCAGTACTTC. Amino acids: CASSLSASSEQYF.

This clonotype was seen a few times. This chain connects TRBV6-5 to TRBJ2-3; D remains ambiguous. CDR1 and CDR2 (germline): MNHEY, SVGAGI. This CDR3 comprises 15 residues. Trimming removed 0 bases at V and 0 bases at J, with 7 bases between. CDR3: CASSYSTPSTDTQYF. The DNA for the CDR3 is TGTGCCAGCAGTTACTCGACGCCAAGCACAGATACGCAGTATTTT.